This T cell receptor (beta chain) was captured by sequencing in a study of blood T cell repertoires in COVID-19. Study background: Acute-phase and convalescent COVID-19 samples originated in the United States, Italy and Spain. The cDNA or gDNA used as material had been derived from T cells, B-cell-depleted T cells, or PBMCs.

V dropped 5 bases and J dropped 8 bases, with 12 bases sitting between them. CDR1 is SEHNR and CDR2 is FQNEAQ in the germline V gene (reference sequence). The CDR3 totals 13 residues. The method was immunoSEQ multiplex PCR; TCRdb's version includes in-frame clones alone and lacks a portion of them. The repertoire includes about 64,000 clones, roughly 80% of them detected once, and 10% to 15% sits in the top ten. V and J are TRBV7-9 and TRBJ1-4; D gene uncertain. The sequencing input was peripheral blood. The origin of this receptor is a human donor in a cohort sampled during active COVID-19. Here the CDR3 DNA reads TGTGCCAGCAGCGTGCGGACTAGCGAAAAACTGTTTTTT. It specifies CASSVRTSEKLFF.